The clone carrying this T cell receptor (beta chain) is a singleton in its sample. The germline CDR1 and CDR2 sequences are SNHLY and FYNNEI. This CDR3 is built from 11 residues. The V gene end was trimmed by 4 bases and the J gene end by 13 bases; junction bases not matched to a gene: 3. This specimen comes from a study of blood T cell repertoires in COVID-19. On the study more broadly: The study drew acute and convalescent COVID-19 samples from the United States, Italy and Spain. Sources were T cells, B-cell-depleted T cells, or PBMCs; the material itself was cDNA or gDNA.

As originally analysed: Counts of nucleated cells, estimated from reference gene primer amplification, were obtained. The protocol was immunoSEQ multiplex PCR, while the TCRdb copy is restricted to in-frame clones and leaves out a portion. V and J calls and clone size come straight from that table; D and trimming were deduced from the DNA. The sample includes over 55,000 clones, about 70% of them seen just once. This clonotype originated in a woman aged 70-85 years with acute or convalescent COVID-19. The chain employs TRBV2 and TRBJ1-1; the match to TRBD1 covers 10 bases. Sequenced input: peripheral blood. The CDR3 is CASSGDRGVFF. In DNA form, the CDR3 reads TGTGCCAGCAGTGGGGACAGGGGTGTTTTCTTT.